This T cell receptor beta chain was captured in a study of Graves' ophthalmopathy and Graves' hyperthyroidism. For the study at large: Peripheral blood was gathered at the point of initial diagnosis, before any treatment started. Study-level findings and limits: A 13-signature model separated ophthalmopathy from stable hyperthyroidism, 85% to 90% sensitivity, 81.08% specificity.

Donors with ophthalmopathy: moderate-to-severe activity, CAS ≥3, NOSPECS ≥4, duration under 3 months. Each diagnosis was determined on the basis of clinical symptoms, serum thyroxine, TRAb, thyroid ultrasound and orbital computed tomography. Amplifying from RNA transcripts, the study obtained TCR beta CDR3 regions. An initial RT-PCR round employing HTBI primers preceded a second-round multiplex PCR. From the multiplex PCR reads, TCRdb called clonotypes with MiXCR, one entry per CDR3 protein. The repertoire consists of about 220,000 distinct CDR3 sequences, with 20% to 25% occurring once and the leading ten covering roughly 45%. Concerning this clonotype itself: Antigen unknown.

With 6 bases removed from V and 0 bases from J, the gap between germline ends came to 12 bases. The CDR3 spans 14 residues. Germline-derived CDR1 and CDR2 are MNHNS and SASEGT. Sequencing input: peripheral blood. The sequence came from a woman aged 45 to 65 with Graves' ophthalmopathy. The genes are TRBV6-1 and TRBJ2-7; D not certain. The CDR3 reads CASRDTHASYEQYF. For the CDR3, the DNA is TGTGCCAGCAGAGACACCCATGCCTCCTACGAGCAGTACTTC.